A single sample gave rise to the 23 T cell receptor beta chains below, sequenced in a study of somatic mutations in cytotoxic T cells in rheumatoid arthritis. The protocol was immunoSEQ multiplex PCR, while the TCRdb copy is restricted to in-frame clones and leaves out a portion. The sample lists over 15,000 clones, under 85% seen once, with 9.5% to 13% in the top ten. The sample taken for sequencing was CD8+ T cells sorted from blood. The receptors originated from a man aged 18 to 30 with rheumatoid arthritis.

Worth noting for this clone: The junction departs from the called germline gene at one end, perhaps through a read error. This chain connects TRBV7-7 to TRBJ2-1, with 9 bases lining up with TRBD1. This CDR3 spans 13 amino acids. Germline assignment: CDR1 SSHAT and CDR2 FNYEAQ (reference sequence). The CDR3 DNA sequence: TGTGCTAGCAGCATGGGGACAGGGAGTGAGCAGTTCTTC. Protein product: CASSMGTGSEQFF.

The chain has TRBV4-3 and TRBJ1-5; D unresolved. Germline loops: CDR1 LGHNA, CDR2 YSLEER. Trimming removed 2 bases at V and 3 bases at J, with 8 bases between. The CDR3 consists of 14 residues. As DNA, the CDR3 is TGCGCCAGCAGCCAATCCCAACTCAATCAGCCCCAGCATTTT. Translating gives CASSQSQLNQPQHF.

V and J are TRBV25-1 and TRBJ2-1, with 13 bases matching TRBD2. Germline lookup yields CDR1 MGHDK and CDR2 SYGVNS. The CDR3 runs 15 residues. Trimming at V came to 6 bases and at J to 6 bases, leaving 5 bases not matched to a gene. CDR3 sequence: CASRGTSGALNEQFF. In nucleotides, the CDR3 is TGTGCCAGCAGAGGGACTAGCGGGGCCCTCAATGAGCAGTTCTTC.

The CDR3: CASSVGGSGLQETQYF. The CDR3 bases are TGTGCCAGCAGCGTAGGAGGGTCTGGCTTACAAGAGACCCAGTACTTC. The genes are TRBV9 and TRBJ2-5; D may be TRBD2 (5 bases). V shed 0 bases and J shed 2 bases, with 14 bases lying between them. CDR3 length: 16 amino acids. CDR1 and CDR2 (germline): SGDLS, YYNGEE.

The V and J genes are TRBV7-6 and TRBJ2-7; D is unclear. V dropped 5 bases and J dropped 1 base, with 9 bases sitting between them. This CDR3 region has 13 residues. The germline CDR1 and CDR2 sequences are SGHVS and FNYEAQ. Here the CDR3 DNA reads TGTGCCAGCAGCCCAGACGGATCCTACGAGCAGTACTTC. Translation gives CASSPDGSYEQYF.

The chain couples TRBV30 to TRBJ2-1; 10 positions agree with TRBD2. This CDR3 is 18 amino acids long. The V gene end was trimmed by 0 bases and the J gene end by 8 bases; junction bases not matched to a gene: 16. CDR1 is GTSNPN and CDR2 is SVGIG in the germline V gene (reference sequence). The CDR3 region is CAWSVSVLTSGGAYEQFF. CDR3 bases: TGTGCCTGGAGTGTTTCAGTTTTAACCAGCGGGGGGGCCTATGAGCAGTTCTTC.

This rearrangement joins TRBV9 to TRBJ2-3; the match to TRBD2 covers 11 bases. J lost 6 bases, V lost 2 bases, and 8 bases had no gene match. The CDR3 consists of 16 residues. The germline V gene encodes CDR1 SGDLS and CDR2 YYNGEE. The DNA for the CDR3 is TGTGCCAGCAGCGTCTTAACTAGCGGGGGAGCGGATACGCAGTATTTT. Its translation: CASSVLTSGGADTQYF. Full variable domain (missing parts from reference TRBV9 and TRBJ2-3): DSGVTQTPKHLITATGQRVTLRCSPRSGDLSVYWYQQSLDQGLQFLIQYYNGEERAKGNILERFSAQQFPDLHSELNLSSLELGDSALYFCASSVLTSGGADTQYFGPGTRLTVL.

This chain uses TRBV11-2 with TRBJ1-4, with a weak D call TRBD1 (6 bases). Trimming left V 5 bases short and J 3 bases short, with 13 bases between. CDR3 size: 15 residues. Looked up from germline, CDR1 is SGHAT and CDR2 is FQNNGV. CDR3 in amino acids: CASSPGRGANEKLFF. In DNA form, the CDR3 reads TGTGCCAGCAGCCCCGGCAGGGGAGCTAATGAAAAACTGTTTTTT. Drawing the rest from reference TRBV11-2 and TRBJ1-4, the complete variable domain is EAGVAQSPRYKIIEKRQSVAFWCNPISGHATLYWYQQILGQGPKLLIQFQNNGVVDDSQLPKDRFSAERLKGVDSTLKIQPAKLEDSAVYLCASSPGRGANEKLFFGSGTQLSVL.

This chain links TRBV18 with TRBJ1-2; possibly TRBD1 for D (5 bases). Germline CDR1 and CDR2: KGHSH and LQKENI. Trimming left V 4 bases short and J 5 bases short, with 20 bases between. This CDR3 is built from 16 residues. CDR3 coding DNA: TGTGCCAGCTCACGGACCCTCCCGGGGGGATCGTATGGCTACACCTTC. Translated: CASSRTLPGGSYGYTF. The full variable domain, in which reference TRBV18 and TRBJ1-2 provide the parts outside the CDR3, is NAGVMQNPRHLVRRRGQEARLRCSPMKGHSHVYWYRQLPEEGLKFMVYLQKENIIDESGMPKERFSAEFPKEGPSILRIQQVVRGDSAAYFCASSRTLPGGSYGYTFGSGTRLTVV.

This chain uses TRBV5-5 with TRBJ2-7, with a possible D match to TRBD1 (5 bases). This CDR3 contains 14 residues. With 0 bases removed from V and 5 bases from J, the gap between germline ends came to 12 bases. CDR1 and CDR2 from the germline V gene are SGHKS and YYEKEE (reference sequence). CDR3 coding DNA: TGTGCCAGCAGCTTGGCCGGAAGGGGCCACGAGCAGTACTTC. Translating it yields CASSLAGRGHEQYF.

The chain uses TRBV28 and TRBJ2-3; a weak D match, TRBD2 (7 bases). Trimming took off 7 bases at V and 4 bases at J, with 15 bases between the two ends. CDR3 length equals 14 residues. In germline, CDR1 is MDHEN, CDR2 SYDVKM. The CDR3 region is CASTETGGPDTQYF. CDR3 sequence (DNA): TGTGCCAGCACCGAAACGGGGGGCCCAGATACGCAGTATTTT.

This sequence joins TRBV7-9 and TRBJ2-2; 11 bases are shared with TRBD1. Germline CDR1 SEHNR, CDR2 FQNEAQ (reference sequence). Trimming cost V 1 base and J 6 bases; bases outside gene matches: 4. The CDR3 length is 16 residues. The CDR3 spells CASSLGTGGSAGELFF. CDR3 sequence (DNA): TGTGCCAGCAGCTTAGGGACAGGGGGCAGTGCCGGGGAGCTGTTTTTT.

The V call is TRBV28, the J call TRBJ2-7, with D uncertain. The V end lost 8 bases, the J end lost 0 bases, and 17 bases lay between the germline ends. From germline, CDR1 is MDHEN and CDR2 SYDVKM. The CDR3 length is 15 residues. DNA of the CDR3: TGTGCCAGCTTTCCCGTTGGGTCACGCTCCTACGAGCAGTACTTC. Its protein is CASFPVGSRSYEQYF.

This clone was seen only once. The genes are TRBV4-1 and TRBJ1-6, with D possibly TRBD1 on 5 matching bases. V lost 1 base, J lost 5 bases, and 15 bases lay in between. CDR3 size: 17 residues. From germline, CDR1 is MGHRA and CDR2 YSYEKL. CDR3 in DNA: TGCGCCAGCAGCCAAGTACCAGGGAATGTAAATAATTCACCCCTCCACTTT. Translating it yields CASSQVPGNVNNSPLHF.

The V and J genes are TRBV11-2 and TRBJ2-2, with no clear D. CDR3 length: 12 amino acids. The germline V gene has CDR1 SGHAT and CDR2 FQNNGV. The germline V and J ends were trimmed by 1 base and 7 bases, with 4 bases remaining between them. CDR3 DNA: TGTGCCAGCAGCTTAGCTGTCGGGGAGCTGTTTTTT. Encoded protein: CASSLAVGELFF.

The rearrangement uses TRBV27 and TRBJ2-1; D may be TRBD1 or TRBD2 (5 bases each). The V gene lost 4 bases and the J gene lost 0 bases, with 16 bases spanning the gap. CDR3 length: 17 residues. Germline V gene data show CDR1 as MNHEY and CDR2 as SMNVEV (reference sequence). The CDR3 sequence: CASSSHGTYSSYNEQFF. The CDR3 DNA follows: TGTGCCAGCAGTTCACATGGGACCTATAGCTCCTACAATGAGCAGTTCTTC.

This clone occurred a few times. V usage is TRBV19 and J usage is TRBJ1-1; D remains unclear. Germline CDR1 is LNHDA and CDR2 is SQIVND (reference sequence). The CDR3 has 19 amino acids. V was cut by 1 base and J by 2 bases, with 23 bases left in between. The chain's CDR3 is CASSIAGNIGGRVNTEAFF. The CDR3 nucleotides are TGTGCCAGTAGTATAGCGGGGAACATCGGCGGAAGAGTAAACACTGAAGCTTTCTTT.

This chain joins TRBV28 and TRBJ2-7, with TRBD2 as a possible D gene (5 bases). This CDR3 spans 12 amino acids. In germline, CDR1 is MDHEN, CDR2 SYDVKM. V dropped 2 bases and J dropped 7 bases, with 9 bases sitting between them. The CDR3 DNA reads TGTGCCAGCAGTTTACAAACGGGGGAGCAGTACTTC. It yields the protein CASSLQTGEQYF.

In DNA, the CDR3 is TGTGCCAGCAGCTTAGCTGGAACCGGGGACGAGCAGTACTTC. This sequence encodes CASSLAGTGDEQYF. This chain uses TRBV7-6 with TRBJ2-7; D perhaps matches TRBD2 (5 bases). V was shortened by 0 bases and J by 5 bases, with 11 bases between the two germline ends. This CDR3 region has 14 residues. In germline, CDR1 is SGHVS, CDR2 FNYEAQ. Full variable domain (outside the CDR3, taken from reference TRBV7-6 and TRBJ2-7): GAGVSQSPRYKVTKRGQDVALRCDPISGHVSLYWYRQALGQGPEFLTYFNYEAQQDKSGLPNDRFSAERPEGSISTLTIQRTEQRDSAMYRCASSLAGTGDEQYFGPGTRLTVT.

This chain connects TRBV6-4 to TRBJ2-7; D might be TRBD2 (6 bases). Germline V CDR1 and CDR2: MRHNA, SNTAGT. V was trimmed by 7 bases and J by 0 bases, leaving 25 bases between them. The CDR3 sequence is 18 residues long. The CDR3 reads CASTPGLRTHNSSYEQYF. The CDR3, as DNA: TGTGCCAGCACTCCGGGACTTAGAACCCACAATTCCTCCTACGAGCAGTACTTC.

The V call is TRBV7-9, the J call TRBJ2-7, with 8 nucleotides matching TRBD2. The V gene end was trimmed by 3 bases and the J gene end by 6 bases; junction bases not matched to a gene: 10. This CDR3 contains 15 residues. CDR1 and CDR2 (germline): SEHNR, FQNEAQ (reference sequence). This CDR3 reads CASSFVFGREAEQYF. The CDR3 DNA follows: TGTGCCAGCAGCTTCGTCTTTGGGCGGGAGGCCGAGCAGTACTTC.

This clone was detected only a few times. The genes are TRBV7-6 and TRBJ1-2, with D unresolved. The V end was cut by 1 base, the J end by 5 bases, with 5 bases between. Germline loops: CDR1 SGHVS, CDR2 FNYEAQ. The CDR3 has 12 residues. This CDR3 is CASSLGSYGYTF. The CDR3, as DNA: TGTGCCAGCAGCTTAGGGTCTTATGGCTACACCTTC.

CDR3 in amino acids: CASSLRTPGTDLLGETQYF. The CDR3 DNA sequence: TGTGCCAGCAGCTTGAGGACCCCCGGGACGGACCTTCTGGGGGAGACCCAGTACTTC. The V call is TRBV11-2, the J call TRBJ2-5, with D possibly called TRBD1 or TRBD2 (5 bases each). CDR3 length: 19 residues. V lost 3 bases to trimming and J lost 5 bases, with 28 bases between them. CDR1 SGHAT and CDR2 FQNNGV come from the germline V gene.